The entry that follows covers one T cell receptor (beta chain) sequence. The germline V and J ends were trimmed by 3 bases and 9 bases, with 9 bases remaining between them. The CDR3 extends over 12 amino acids. CDR1 is LNHDA and CDR2 is SQIVND in the germline V gene (reference sequence). Sequenced by immunoSEQ multiplex PCR; TCRdb stores in-frame clones only, minus some. The sample records some 120,000 clones, around 87% being singletons. The data belong to a study of control samples from healthy donors and cancer patients. The sequencing input was blood. V is TRBV19 and J is TRBJ1-5; D not resolved. This clonotype originated in a man aged 60-69 years in good health. The CDR3 coding sequence is TGTGCCAGTAGTATTATCGGCTTGCCCCAGCATTTT. Translation gives CASSIIGLPQHF.